A single sample gave rise to the 11 T cell receptor beta chains below, sequenced in a study of CXCR3-negative and CXCR3-positive naive CD8 T cells. Libraries were UMI-labeled 5' RACE TRB cDNA. TCRdb reworked the 5' RACE reads into one entry per CDR3 protein, no DNA. The specimen's table records about 50,000 distinct CDR3 sequences. The sequencing input was naive CXCR3- CD8+ T cells from blood. The subset: CD45RO-CCR7+CD27+CD95- naive CD8+ T cells lacking CXCR3 (TNR3-). The source of these receptors is a human donor in good health. Some clones in this sample may be carry-over from other donors' samples.

The V gene is TRBV10-3, the J gene TRBJ2-7; TCRdb reports TRBD2, a call that lacks DNA to check it against. CDR1 is ENHRY and CDR2 is SYGVKD in the germline V gene. The CDR3 extends over 16 amino acids. CDR3 loop: CAISESPTSGSREQYF.

CDR3 region: CASRPRVSGANVLTF. The chain has TRBV23-1 and TRBJ2-6; TCRdb's D gene call, TRBD1, goes unchecked for lack of DNA. Being an ORF, TRBV23-1 has a function that is uncertain. The CDR3 contains 15 residues.

The J gene is TRBJ1-2, the V gene TRBV7-3; the D call from TCRdb, TRBD1, cannot be confirmed without DNA. CDR1 is SGHTA, CDR2 FQGTGA, per germline. The CDR3 runs 15 residues. CDR3 protein: CASGPGDSANYGYTF.

V usage is TRBV27 and J usage is TRBJ2-5; as DNA is missing, the TRBD2 call by TCRdb cannot be tested. There are 11 residues in the CDR3. Germline CDR1 MNHEY, CDR2 SMNVEV (reference sequence). Here the CDR3 reads CASGEQETQYF.

This chain joins TRBV7-3 and TRBJ2-2; TCRdb outputs TRBD1, but without DNA this stays unchecked. The CDR3 is 15 residues long. The germline CDR1 and CDR2 sequences are SGHTA and FQGTGA. The CDR3 protein is CASSTTGASTGELFF.

The rearrangement uses TRBV7-9 and TRBJ1-3. The germline CDR1 and CDR2 sequences are SEHNR and FQNEAQ (reference sequence). This CDR3 is 14 amino acids long. The CDR3 spells CASSLPYRGSTIYF.

This chain joins TRBV7-8 and TRBJ2-2; without DNA, the TCRdb call of TRBD2 cannot be checked. This CDR3 is 18 amino acids long. Germline V gene data show CDR1 as SGHVS and CDR2 as FQNEAQ. The CDR3 region is CASSWEAGTERYTGELFF.

The chain couples TRBV7-9 to TRBJ1-1; the TCRdb D gene call, TRBD1, has no DNA to confirm it. Germline CDR1 and CDR2: SEHNR and FQNEAQ (reference sequence). The CDR3 runs 14 residues. The CDR3 reads CATNGISASTEAFF.

The CDR3 is CASSQDRYSNQPQHF. The rearrangement uses TRBV4-3 and TRBJ1-5. The CDR3 loop spans 15 amino acids. CDR1 and CDR2 from the germline V gene are LGHNA and YSLEER.

V usage is TRBV11-3 and J usage is TRBJ2-1. Looked up from germline, CDR1 is SGHNT and CDR2 is YENEEA. This CDR3 contains 15 residues. The CDR3 sequence is CASSPGNFSYNEQFF.

The CDR3 loop reads CASSLAGGGNTIYF. This chain uses TRBV7-6 with TRBJ1-3; as DNA is missing, the TRBD1 call by TCRdb cannot be tested. This CDR3 has 14 amino acids. Per germline, CDR1 SGHVS and CDR2 FNYEAQ. Full variable domain (remainder filled in from reference TRBV7-6 and TRBJ1-3): GAGVSQSPRYKVTKRGQDVALRCDPISGHVSLYWYRQALGQGPEFLTYFNYEAQQDKSGLPNDRFSAERPEGSISTLTIQRTEQRDSAMYRCASSLAGGGNTIYFGEGSWLTVV.